This T cell receptor beta chain was identified during a study of shared clonotypes between healthy human individuals. Across the study: The study drew on two women and a few men aged 18 to 49 as donors. Regarding the study as a whole: Naive CD4 clonotypes overlapped across a few donors at around 4.7%.

In the authors' methods: For the immunoSEQ data, sequences were junction-only without quality scores, so filtering differed. The assay was immunoSEQ multiplex PCR, and TCRdb's table has in-frame clones only and misses some. Clone size and V and J calls were adopted from that table, with D and trimming inferred from the DNA. The sample consists of over a million clones, around 78% of them appearing once. The V gene's germline CDR1 is DFQATT and CDR2 SNEGSKA (reference sequence). V lost 3 bases to trimming and J lost 5 bases, with 5 bases between them. The CDR3 runs 11 residues. As regards this clone: Its target is not known. This CDR3 is also generated by other DNA sequences in the sample.

Donors were healthy HIV-negative adults without recent acute infections or vaccinations. This TCR derives from a man younger than 35 in good health. Some clones in this sample may be carry-over from other donors' samples. Material: memory CD4+ T cells from PBMCs. As for subset: CD45RA-negative fraction. The rearrangement joins TRBV20-1 to TRBJ1-5, with D possibly matching TRBD1 (5 bases). CDR3 nucleotides: TGCAGTGCTAGGGGGGATCAGCCCCAGCATTTT. Its protein product is CSARGDQPQHF.